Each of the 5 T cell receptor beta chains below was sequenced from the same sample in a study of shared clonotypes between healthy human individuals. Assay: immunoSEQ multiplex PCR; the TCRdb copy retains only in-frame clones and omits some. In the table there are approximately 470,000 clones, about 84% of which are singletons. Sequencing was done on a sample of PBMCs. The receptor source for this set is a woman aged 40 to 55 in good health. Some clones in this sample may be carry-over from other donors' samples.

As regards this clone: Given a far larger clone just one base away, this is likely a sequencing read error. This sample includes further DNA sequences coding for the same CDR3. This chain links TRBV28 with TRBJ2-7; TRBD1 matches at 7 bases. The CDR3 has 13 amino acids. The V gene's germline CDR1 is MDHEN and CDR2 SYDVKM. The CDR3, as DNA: TGTGCCAGTTCACAGGGGACCCCCTACGAACAGTACTTC. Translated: CASSQGTPYEQYF.

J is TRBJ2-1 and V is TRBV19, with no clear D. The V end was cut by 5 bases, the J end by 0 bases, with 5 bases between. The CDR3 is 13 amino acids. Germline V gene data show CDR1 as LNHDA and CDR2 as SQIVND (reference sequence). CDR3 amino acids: CASSSNSYNEQFF. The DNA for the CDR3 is TGTGCCAGTAGTTCTAACTCCTACAATGAGCAGTTCTTC.

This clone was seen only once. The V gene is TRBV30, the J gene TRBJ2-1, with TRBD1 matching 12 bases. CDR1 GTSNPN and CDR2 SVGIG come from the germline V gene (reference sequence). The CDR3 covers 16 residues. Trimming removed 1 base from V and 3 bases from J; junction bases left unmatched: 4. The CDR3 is CAWSGDRGLIYNEQFF. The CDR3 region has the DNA TGTGCCTGGAGTGGGGACAGGGGGCTCATCTACAATGAGCAGTTCTTC.

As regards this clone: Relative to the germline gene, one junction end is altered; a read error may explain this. CDR3 region: CVSSPLEGNRNEQYF. The CDR3 DNA follows: TGTGTCAGTAGTCCCCTGGAAGGGAATCGGAACGAGCAGTACTTC. V gene TRBV19 combines with J gene TRBJ2-7; D ambiguous. Per germline, CDR1 LNHDA and CDR2 SQIVND (reference sequence). This CDR3 is 15 amino acids long.

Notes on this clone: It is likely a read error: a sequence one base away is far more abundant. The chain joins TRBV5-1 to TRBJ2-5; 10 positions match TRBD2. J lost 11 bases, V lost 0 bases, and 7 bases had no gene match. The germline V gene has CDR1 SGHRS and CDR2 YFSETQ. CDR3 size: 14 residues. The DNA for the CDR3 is TGCGCCAGCAGCTTGGAACCAGCGGGAGGGTGGCAGTACTTC. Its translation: CASSLEPAGGWQYF.